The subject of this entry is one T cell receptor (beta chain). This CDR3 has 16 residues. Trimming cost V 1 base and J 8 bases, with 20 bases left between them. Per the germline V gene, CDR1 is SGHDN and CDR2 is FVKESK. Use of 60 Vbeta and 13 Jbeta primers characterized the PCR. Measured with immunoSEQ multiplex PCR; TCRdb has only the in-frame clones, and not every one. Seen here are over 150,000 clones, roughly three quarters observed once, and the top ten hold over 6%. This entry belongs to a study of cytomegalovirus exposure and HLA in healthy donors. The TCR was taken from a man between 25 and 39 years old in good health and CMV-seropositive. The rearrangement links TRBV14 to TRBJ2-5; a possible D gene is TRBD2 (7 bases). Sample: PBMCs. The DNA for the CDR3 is TGTGCCAGCAGCCAAGCGAAGGGGGGGGCCCTAGGCACCCAGTACTTC. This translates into CASSQAKGGALGTQYF.